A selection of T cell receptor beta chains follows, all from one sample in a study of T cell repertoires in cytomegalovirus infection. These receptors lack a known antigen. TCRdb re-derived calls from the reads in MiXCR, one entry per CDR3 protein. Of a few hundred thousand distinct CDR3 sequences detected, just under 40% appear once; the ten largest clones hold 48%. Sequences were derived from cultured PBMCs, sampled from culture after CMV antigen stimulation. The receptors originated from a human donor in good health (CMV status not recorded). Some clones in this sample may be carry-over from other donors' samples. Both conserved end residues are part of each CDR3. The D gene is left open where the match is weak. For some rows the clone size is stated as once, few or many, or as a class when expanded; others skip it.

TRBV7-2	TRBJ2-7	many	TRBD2	TGTGCCAGCAGCTATCCGGGACTAGCGTCTTCCTACGAGCAGTACTTC	CASSYPGLASSYEQYF
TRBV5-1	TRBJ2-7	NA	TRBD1	TGCGCCAGCAGCTTGTTACAGGGGCTCACCTACGAGCAGTACTTC	CASSLLQGLTYEQYF
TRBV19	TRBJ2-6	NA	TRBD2	TGTGCCAGTAGCATAGGGTGGTTTAAGCGGGAGGGTAGAGGGGCCAACGTCCTGACTTTC	CASSIGWFKREGRGANVLTF
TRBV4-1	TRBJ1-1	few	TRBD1	TGCGCCAGCAGCCAGACAGGGCCGAACACTGAAGCTTTCTTT	CASSQTGPNTEAFF
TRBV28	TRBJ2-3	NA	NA	TGTGCCAGCAGTTTTCTCGGGGGAGGAACCGCTACGCAGTATTTT	CASSFLGGGTATQYF
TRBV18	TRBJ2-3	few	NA	TGTGCCAGCTCACCCAGATTGGCCCGGCTAGAGGGAGACCAAGATACGCAGTATTTT	CASSPRLARLEGDQDTQYF
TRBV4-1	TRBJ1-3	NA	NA	TGCGCCAGCAGCCAAGTTGGACTTTCTGGAAACACCATATATTTT	CASSQVGLSGNTIYF
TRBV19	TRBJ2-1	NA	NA	TGTGCCAGTAGTGGGTCCGGTGATGGTGAGCAGTTCTTC	CASSGSGDGEQFF
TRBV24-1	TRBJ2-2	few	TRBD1	TGTGCCACCAGTGATTCGCCCGGGACAGGGAAGAACACCGGGGAGCTGTTTTTT	CATSDSPGTGKNTGELFF
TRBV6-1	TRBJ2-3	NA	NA	TGTGCCAGCATGAAGGTTAGCACAGATACGCAGTATTTT	CASMKVSTDTQYF
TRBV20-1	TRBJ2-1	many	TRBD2	TGCAGTGCTAGCTCATCGACTAGCGGGAGGCCGTACAATGAGCAGTTCTTC	CSASSSTSGRPYNEQFF
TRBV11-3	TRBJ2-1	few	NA	TGTGCCAGCAGCTTATCGCCGGAGCAGGGGAGGACCTACAATGAGCAGTTCTTC	CASSLSPEQGRTYNEQFF
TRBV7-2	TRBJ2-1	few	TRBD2	TGTGCCAGCAGCTTAGAACTGACTAGCGGGAGAGGCAATGAGCAGTTCTTC	CASSLELTSGRGNEQFF
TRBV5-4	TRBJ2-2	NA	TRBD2	TGTGCCAGCAGCGAACAACTAGCGGGGGCCTCAGGGACCGGGGAGCTGTTTTTT	CASSEQLAGASGTGELFF
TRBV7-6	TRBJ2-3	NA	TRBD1	TGTGCCAGCAGCCTCGGGACAGCAGATACGCAGTATTTT	CASSLGTADTQYF
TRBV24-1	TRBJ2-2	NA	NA	TGTGCCACCAGTGGGTTCACCGGGGAGCTGTTTTTT	CATSGFTGELFF
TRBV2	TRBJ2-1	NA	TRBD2	TGTGCCAGCCGGGGGGACTACAATGAGCAGTTCTTC	CASRGDYNEQFF
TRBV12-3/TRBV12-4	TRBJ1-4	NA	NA	TGTGCCAGCAGTCAAACAGGGTGGATCGCTAATGAAAAACTGTTTTTT	CASSQTGWIANEKLFF
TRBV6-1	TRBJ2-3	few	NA	TGTGCCACCCTAGCCCCTGGCACAGATACGCAGTATTTT	CATLAPGTDTQYF
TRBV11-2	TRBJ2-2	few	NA	TGTGCCAGCAGCTCGCGGGATAAGGGGACCGGGGAGCTGTTTTTT	CASSSRDKGTGELFF
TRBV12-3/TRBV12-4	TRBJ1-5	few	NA	TGTGCCAGCAGGTCGACGGATAGCAATCAGCCCCAGCATTTT	CASRSTDSNQPQHF
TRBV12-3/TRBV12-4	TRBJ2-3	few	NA	TGTGCCAGCTCCTTCACCGAAGGGGTTCCCACAGATACGCAGTATTTT	CASSFTEGVPTDTQYF
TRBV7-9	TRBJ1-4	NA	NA	TGTGCCAGCAGTCTCCCGGACACCTCGGAAAAACTGTTTTTT	CASSLPDTSEKLFF
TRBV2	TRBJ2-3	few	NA	TGTGCCAGCAAGGGGCGGTCCACAGATACGCAGTATTTT	CASKGRSTDTQYF
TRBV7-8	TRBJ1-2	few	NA	TGTGCCAGCACGGACGCCTTCGGCTACACCTTC	CASTDAFGYTF
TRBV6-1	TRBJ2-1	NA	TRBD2	TGTGCCAGCAGCCGAGGACTAGCGGGGGTGAACTCCTACAATGAGCAGTTCTTC	CASSRGLAGVNSYNEQFF
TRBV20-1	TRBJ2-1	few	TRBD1	TGCAGTGCTTCCGGGACAGCTTCCTACAATGAGCAGTTCTTC	CSASGTASYNEQFF
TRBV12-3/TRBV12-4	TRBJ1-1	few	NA	TGTGCCAGCAGTTCGGGGGCCCTTGGTACTGAAGCTTTCTTT	CASSSGALGTEAFF
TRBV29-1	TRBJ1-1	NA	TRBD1	TGCAGCGCGGGACAGGGGAACGTGAACACTGAAGCTTTCTTT	CSAGQGNVNTEAFF
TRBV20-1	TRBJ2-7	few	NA	TGCAGTGCTCTGACCTCCCGCAGCTCCTACGAGCAGTACTTC	CSALTSRSSYEQYF
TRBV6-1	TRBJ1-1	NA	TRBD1	TGTGCCAGCAGCCAAGTCCCGGGACAGGGAATGAACACTGAAGCTTTCTTT	CASSQVPGQGMNTEAFF
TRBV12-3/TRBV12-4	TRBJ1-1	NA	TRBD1	TGTGCCAGCAGTTTGGGCACAGGGGTCTCATGGAGAAACACTGAAGCTTTCTTT	CASSLGTGVSWRNTEAFF
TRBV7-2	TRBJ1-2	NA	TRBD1	TGTGCCAGCAGCTTAGACGCGACAGGGGAGCGGTATGGCTACACCTTC	CASSLDATGERYGYTF
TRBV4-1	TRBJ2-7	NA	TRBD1	TGCGCCAGCAGCCAAGATGGCGGGACGACAGGGGGCTACTACGAGCAGTACTTC	CASSQDGGTTGGYYEQYF
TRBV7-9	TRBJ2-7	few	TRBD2	TGTGCCAGCAGCTTAGCGGGAGGGCCCTCGGAGCAGTACTTC	CASSLAGGPSEQYF
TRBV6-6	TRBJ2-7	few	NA	TGTGCCAGCAGTTACCAGTTCTCCTACGAGCAGTACTTC	CASSYQFSYEQYF
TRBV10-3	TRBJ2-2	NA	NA	TGTGCCATCAGTGCTGGCGGAAACACCGGGGAGCTGTTTTTT	CAISAGGNTGELFF
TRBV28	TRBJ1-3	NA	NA	TGTGCCAGCAGTTTATCGGTCAGGGTTGGAAACACCATATATTTT	CASSLSVRVGNTIYF
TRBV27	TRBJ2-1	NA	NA	TGTGCCAGCTTATCTCAGGGGGGTGAGTTCTTC	CASLSQGGEFF
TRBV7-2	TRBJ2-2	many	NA	TGTGCCAGCAGCCCTCAGGGGACCGGAGCGAACACCGGGGAGCTGTTTTTT	CASSPQGTGANTGELFF
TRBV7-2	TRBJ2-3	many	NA	TGTGCCAGCAGCTTAACACCGGAGAGGGATACGCAGTATTTT	CASSLTPERDTQYF
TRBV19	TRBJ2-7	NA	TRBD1	TGTGCCAGTAGGGACTCGACAGGGGTCGACGAGCAGTACTTC	CASRDSTGVDEQYF
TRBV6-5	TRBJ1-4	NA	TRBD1	TGTGCCAGCAGGGGACAGGGATTCGGTGAAAAACTGTTTTTT	CASRGQGFGEKLFF
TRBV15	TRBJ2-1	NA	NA	TGTGCCACCAGCAGAGAGCCCGCCGCCTACAATGAGCAGTTCTTT	CATSREPAAYNEQFF
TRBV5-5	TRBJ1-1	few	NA	TGTGCCAGCAGCTTAGGGACAACTGGCACTGAAGCTTTCTTT	CASSLGTTGTEAFF
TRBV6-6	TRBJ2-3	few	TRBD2	TGTGCCAGCAGTTACAGGGGCCGTCCTAGCGGGCCAACGCCGGGGACGCAGTATTTT	CASSYRGRPSGPTPGTQYF
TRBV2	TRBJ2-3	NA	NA	TGTGCCAGCAGTGAAGTGGGAAGCTCAGATACGCAGTATTTT	CASSEVGSSDTQYF
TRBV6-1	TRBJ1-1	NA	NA	TGTGCCAGCAGCTTACGAGGGGGGGAGAACACTGAAGCTTTCTTT	CASSLRGGENTEAFF
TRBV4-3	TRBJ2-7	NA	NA	TGCGCCAGCAGCCAAATCCGGGGGAGGTCCTACGAGCAGTACTTC	CASSQIRGRSYEQYF
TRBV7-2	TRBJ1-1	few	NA	TGTGCCAGCAGCTTAAATATGTGGGGGTCTGAAGCTTTCTTT	CASSLNMWGSEAFF
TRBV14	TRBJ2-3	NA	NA	TGTGCCAGCAGCCGTACTAGCTCCCCAGATACGCAGTATTTT	CASSRTSSPDTQYF
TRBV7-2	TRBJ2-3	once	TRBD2	TGTGCCAGCAGCTTTATAGCGGGGTGGGTAGATACGCAGTATTTT	CASSFIAGWVDTQYF
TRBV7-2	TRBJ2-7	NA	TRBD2	TGTGCCAGCAGCTTAGACTCGCGGGGGAGCGAGCAGTACTTC	CASSLDSRGSEQYF